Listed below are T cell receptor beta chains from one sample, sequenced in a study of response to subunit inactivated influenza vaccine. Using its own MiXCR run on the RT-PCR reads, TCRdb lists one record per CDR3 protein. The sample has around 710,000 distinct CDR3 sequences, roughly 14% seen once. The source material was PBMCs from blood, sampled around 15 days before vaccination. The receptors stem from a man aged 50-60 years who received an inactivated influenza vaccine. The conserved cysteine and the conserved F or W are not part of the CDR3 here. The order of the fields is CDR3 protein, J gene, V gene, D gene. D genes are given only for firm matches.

ASSQSTRTEAF,TRBJ1-1,TRBV23-1,-
ASSELGGTYGYT,TRBJ1-2,TRBV25-1,-
ASSQWDIMNTEAF,TRBJ1-1,TRBV5-5,-
ASSNRDGLLEQY,TRBJ2-7,TRBV18,-
ASSPAGQGVSYEQY,TRBJ2-7,TRBV18,TRBD1
ASRESPSPYEQY,TRBJ2-7,TRBV5-1,-
ASTTGRYEQY,TRBJ2-7,TRBV7-9,-
ASSFNPGGYSNQPQH,TRBJ1-5,TRBV7-3,TRBD1
SARPGGRPGEKLF,TRBJ1-4,TRBV20-1,TRBD1
ASTMGLARGETQY,TRBJ2-5,TRBV7-2,TRBD2
ASSQGVSSYNEQF,TRBJ2-1,TRBV4-3,-
ASSFPVDYEQY,TRBJ2-7,TRBV6-2/TRBV6-3,-
SAGGLAGNTGELF,TRBJ2-2,TRBV20-1,TRBD2
ASSHPDRGSYEQY,TRBJ2-7,TRBV7-9,TRBD1
ASSSTGRYIQY,TRBJ2-4,TRBV12-3/TRBV12-4,-
ASSYSWQVREQY,TRBJ2-7,TRBV6-6,-
ASSELYPGGSSGNTIY,TRBJ1-3,TRBV25-1,-
ASSSRGRGELF,TRBJ2-2,TRBV12-3/TRBV12-4,-
ASSLQGLREQY,TRBJ2-7,TRBV3-1,-
ASTPSGTDTDTQY,TRBJ2-3,TRBV3-1,TRBD2
SVQVFAANEQF,TRBJ2-1,TRBV20-1,-
ASSQGDGSNEKLF,TRBJ1-4,TRBV4-1,-
AGSTDRTKQY,TRBJ2-7,TRBV2,-
ASRTDRKPEKLF,TRBJ1-4,TRBV12-3/TRBV12-4,-
ASSTDTGSYNEQF,TRBJ2-1,TRBV12-3/TRBV12-4,-
ASSYRDGTETQY,TRBJ2-5,TRBV3-1,-
ASSLERSPLH,TRBJ1-6,TRBV5-1,-
ASSYSPGLAGYNEQF,TRBJ2-1,TRBV6-5,TRBD2
ASSLAGSSGELF,TRBJ2-2,TRBV7-8,-
ASSQWKTGRETQY,TRBJ2-5,TRBV3-1,TRBD1
ASSQWPTPGSEKLF,TRBJ1-4,TRBV4-1,-
ASSLVLAGEQY,TRBJ2-7,TRBV7-2,TRBD2
SARTETSGANVLT,TRBJ2-6,TRBV29-1,-
ASSSAAGRAYEQY,TRBJ2-7,TRBV11-2,-